This TCR beta chain is from a study of blood T cell repertoires in COVID-19. For the study at large: Donors in the United States, Italy and Spain gave samples during acute or convalescent COVID-19.

Generated by immunoSEQ multiplex PCR, the TCRdb table keeps only in-frame clones and is missing some. The sample contains approximately 240,000 clones, approximately 90% of which appear only once. Everyone who took part was about 18 to 90 years old, and they came from roughly 25 US areas. CDR3 size: 14 residues. The V gene's germline CDR1 is MDHEN and CDR2 SYDVKM. V lost 5 bases, J lost 0 bases, and 11 bases lay in between. This sequence was found in a woman in her 30s with acute COVID-19. J is TRBJ2-7 and V is TRBV28; the D gene is possibly TRBD2 (6 bases). Sequencing was performed on PBMCs or T cells enriched from blood (not recorded which). For the CDR3, the DNA is TGTGCCAGCAGTGGTGCGGGAACCTCCTACGAGCAGTACTTC. This translates into CASSGAGTSYEQYF.